What follows are 17 T cell receptor beta chains derived from one specimen sequenced in a study of beta chain features in type 1 diabetes. Sequenced material consisted of expressed TCRB transcripts (all of the isolated RNA was reverse transcribed). Using immunoSEQ multiplex PCR, the repertoire was profiled, and TCRdb retains in-frame clones only, with some absent. This table holds a few hundred thousand clones, roughly 12% found once. Material for sequencing was naive CD4+ T cells from blood. These receptors came from a man aged 18 to 35 in good health.

The chain is built from TRBV27 and TRBJ1-2, with D perhaps matching TRBD1 (5 bases). Trimming stripped 6 bases from V and 4 bases from J, with 18 bases between. This CDR3 spans 15 amino acids. Germline V gives CDR1 MNHEY, CDR2 SMNVEV (reference sequence). Here the CDR3 reads CASSTLKGFAYGYTF. CDR3 nucleotide sequence: TGTGCCAGCAGCACCCTCAAGGGGTTTGCCTATGGCTACACCTTC.

This clone was counted between two and nine times. V is TRBV30 and J is TRBJ1-6, with 8 bases matching TRBD1. The germline V gene has CDR1 GTSNPN and CDR2 SVGIG (reference sequence). Unmatched junction bases numbered 1, after V lost 3 bases and J lost 3 bases. The CDR3 has 14 residues. Here the CDR3 reads CAWRGTGYNSPLHF. DNA for the CDR3: TGTGCCTGGAGGGGGACAGGCTATAATTCACCCCTCCACTTT.

The chain links TRBV23-1 to TRBJ2-7; D might be TRBD2 (5 bases). TRBV23-1 counts as an open reading frame of uncertain function. This CDR3 is 17 amino acids long. Trimming took 0 bases from V and 0 from J, leaving 15 bases between them. The CDR3 sequence: CASSQSGREVNSYEQYF. In DNA, the CDR3 is TGCGCCAGCAGTCAATCGGGCCGGGAAGTCAACTCCTACGAGCAGTACTTC.

This clone was seen only a few times. The V call is TRBV23-1, the J call TRBJ2-7, with D unclear. TRBV23-1 is noted as an ORF with a role that remains uncertain. This CDR3 is built from 14 residues. Trimming stripped 8 bases from V and 4 bases from J, with 18 bases between. The chain's CDR3 is CASEFSLRGYEQYF. CDR3 nucleotides: TGCGCCAGCGAATTCAGTCTTCGAGGTTACGAGCAGTACTTC.

This clone was counted only a few times. The V call is TRBV30, the J call TRBJ2-7; D is undetermined. Germline V gene sequence: CDR1 GTSNPN, CDR2 SVGIG (reference sequence). The CDR3 has 12 amino acids. Trimming left V 2 bases short and J 3 bases short, with 8 bases between. The CDR3 is CAWSFVSYEQYF. The CDR3 region has the DNA TGTGCCTGGAGTTTCGTCAGCTACGAGCAGTACTTC.

This clone was counted only a few times. The chain employs TRBV28 and TRBJ2-5, with 8 bases identical to TRBD1. Trimming took 5 bases from V and 1 from J; bases not matched to a gene: 6. CDR3 length: 15 amino acids. Germline V gene lookup returns CDR1 MDHEN and CDR2 SYDVKM. In nucleotides, the CDR3 is TGTGCCAGCAGTCGGACAGGGCGGCTCCAAGAGACCCAGTACTTC. Translated, it gives CASSRTGRLQETQYF.

V gene TRBV15 combines with J gene TRBJ2-7; 8 bases match TRBD2. CDR3 length: 16 residues. Germline CDR1 and CDR2: LNHNV and YYDKDF (reference sequence). V trimming: 0 bases; J trimming: 3 bases; junction bases outside the gene matches: 7. This CDR3 is CATSRDKASGRYEQYF. The CDR3 DNA follows: TGTGCCACCAGCAGAGACAAGGCTAGCGGGCGCTACGAGCAGTACTTC.

This clone was seen a few times. The chain has TRBV28 and TRBJ1-2, with 7 bases matching TRBD1. Germline trimming cut 6 bases from V and 8 bases from J; bases unmatched to any gene: 6. The germline CDR1 and CDR2 sequences are MDHEN and SYDVKM. This CDR3 spans 12 amino acids. The CDR3 spells CASSLTGRGYTF. CDR3 DNA: TGTGCCAGCAGCCTGACAGGGCGAGGCTACACCTTC.

This clone was found a few times. The J gene is TRBJ2-1, the V gene TRBV5-4, with D possibly TRBD1 on 5 matching bases. The CDR3 spans 17 residues. Per the germline V gene, CDR1 is SGHNT and CDR2 is YYREEE (reference sequence). Trimming took off 3 bases at V and 7 bases at J, with 23 bases between the two ends. CDR3 amino acids: CASSSSRINSGWNEQFF. DNA for the CDR3: TGTGCCAGCAGCTCCTCAAGGATAAACTCAGGGTGGAATGAGCAGTTCTTC. The complete variable domain, with remaining parts taken from reference TRBV5-4 and TRBJ2-1, reads ETGVTQSPTHLIKTRGQQVTLRCSSQSGHNTVSWYQQALGQGPQFIFQYYREEENGRGNFPPRFSGLQFPNYSSELNVNALELDDSALYLCASSSSRINSGWNEQFFGPGTRLTVL.

The V call is TRBV5-1, the J call TRBJ2-2, with TRBD1 identical over 9 bases. In germline, CDR1 is SGHRS, CDR2 YFSETQ. The V segment lost 2 bases and the J segment 7 bases; nucleotides outside the gene matches: 6. The CDR3 has 15 amino acids. The CDR3 DNA sequence: TGCGCCAGCAGCTTCGGGGACAGGGATCACGGGGAGCTGTTTTTT. Translated: CASSFGDRDHGELFF.

The chain joins TRBV28 to TRBJ1-2; D is ambiguous. V lost 6 bases, J lost 4 bases, and 15 bases lay in between. The CDR3 sequence is 14 residues long. Germline V gene sequence: CDR1 MDHEN, CDR2 SYDVKM. The CDR3, as DNA: TGTGCCAGCAGGAATGCGGGGATGATCTATGGCTACACCTTC. Translated: CASRNAGMIYGYTF.

This clone was recorded a few times. This chain uses TRBV4-3 with TRBJ2-3; 9 bases are shared with TRBD1. With 5 bases clipped from V and 0 bases from J, the junction kept 9 bases outside the gene matches. Germline V gives CDR1 LGHNA, CDR2 YSLEER. CDR3 length: 17 amino acids. The CDR3 protein is CASSKTPGTGSTDTQYF. The CDR3 DNA sequence: TGCGCCAGCAGCAAGACCCCGGGGACAGGGAGCACAGATACGCAGTATTTT.

The sample holds a few counts of this clone. V usage is TRBV7-9 and J usage is TRBJ2-5, with D hard to call. CDR1 and CDR2 from the germline V gene are SEHNR and FQNEAQ (reference sequence). The CDR3 has 11 amino acids. V lost 4 bases, J lost 5 bases, and 5 bases lay in between. For the CDR3, the DNA is TGTGCCAGCAGCTCCGGGGAGACCCAGTACTTC. This gives the protein CASSSGETQYF.

The table lists this clone with a few counts. The V and J genes are TRBV7-2 and TRBJ2-2; D is perhaps TRBD1 (5 bases). With 1 base removed from V and 6 bases from J, the gap between germline ends came to 9 bases. This CDR3 region has 14 residues. Germline V gene data show CDR1 as SGHTA and CDR2 as FQGNSA. As DNA, the CDR3 is TGTGCCAGCAGCTTAGAGGGGTATGCCGGGGAGCTGTTTTTT. Its translation: CASSLEGYAGELFF.

There are a few counts of this clone. The chain is built from TRBV5-1 and TRBJ2-7; 9 positions match TRBD1. The CDR3 is 15 residues long. The germline V gene encodes CDR1 SGHRS and CDR2 YFSETQ. V shed 1 base and J 3 bases; nucleotides not matched to a gene: 5. CDR3 region: CASSLRTGDGYEQYF. The CDR3 DNA is TGCGCCAGCAGCTTGCGGACAGGGGACGGCTACGAGCAGTACTTC.

This clone has a handful of counts. The gene calls are TRBV7-3 and TRBJ2-6; TRBD1 matches 7 bases. With 2 bases clipped from V and 4 bases from J, the junction kept 5 bases outside the gene matches. The CDR3 has 16 residues. Per germline, CDR1 SGHTA and CDR2 FQGTGA. CDR3 sequence (DNA): TGTGCCAGCAGCTTAGGAAGGGGGCCGGGGGCCAACGTCCTGACTTTC. Amino acid sequence: CASSLGRGPGANVLTF.

The CDR3 DNA is TGTGCCTGGAGGACTACAGGGGGCACAGATACGCAGTATTTT. It is translated as CAWRTTGGTDTQYF. The chain couples TRBV30 to TRBJ2-3; 7 nucleotides line up with TRBD1. Looked up from germline, CDR1 is GTSNPN and CDR2 is SVGIG (reference sequence). The CDR3 is 14 residues long. V lost 3 bases, J lost 1 base, and 4 bases stayed unmatched.